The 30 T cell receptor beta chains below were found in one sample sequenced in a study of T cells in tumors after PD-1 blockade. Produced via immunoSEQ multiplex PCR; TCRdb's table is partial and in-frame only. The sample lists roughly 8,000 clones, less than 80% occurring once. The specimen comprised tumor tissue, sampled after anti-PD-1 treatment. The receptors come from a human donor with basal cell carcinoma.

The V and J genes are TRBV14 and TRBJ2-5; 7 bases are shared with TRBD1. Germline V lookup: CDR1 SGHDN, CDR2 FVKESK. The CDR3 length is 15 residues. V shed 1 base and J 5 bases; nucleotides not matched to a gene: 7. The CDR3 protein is CASSQAGRGSETQYF. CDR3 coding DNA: TGTGCCAGCAGCCAAGCCGGCAGGGGGTCGGAGACCCAGTACTTC.

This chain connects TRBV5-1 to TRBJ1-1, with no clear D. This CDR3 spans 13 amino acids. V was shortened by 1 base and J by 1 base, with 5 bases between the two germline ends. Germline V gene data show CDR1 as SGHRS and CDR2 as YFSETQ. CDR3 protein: CASSLTRNTEAFF. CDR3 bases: TGCGCCAGCAGCTTGACACGGAACACTGAAGCTTTCTTT.

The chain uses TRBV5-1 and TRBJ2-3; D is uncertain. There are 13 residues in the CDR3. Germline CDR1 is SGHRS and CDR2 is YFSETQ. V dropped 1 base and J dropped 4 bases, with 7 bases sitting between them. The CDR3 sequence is CASSLRYSDTQYF. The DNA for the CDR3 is TGCGCCAGCAGCTTGCGGTATTCAGATACGCAGTATTTT.

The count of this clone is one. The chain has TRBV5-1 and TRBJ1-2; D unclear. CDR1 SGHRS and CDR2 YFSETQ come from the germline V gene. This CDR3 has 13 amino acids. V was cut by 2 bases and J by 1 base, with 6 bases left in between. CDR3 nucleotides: TGCGCCAGCAGCTTAGCAGATAACTATGGCTACACCTTC. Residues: CASSLADNYGYTF.

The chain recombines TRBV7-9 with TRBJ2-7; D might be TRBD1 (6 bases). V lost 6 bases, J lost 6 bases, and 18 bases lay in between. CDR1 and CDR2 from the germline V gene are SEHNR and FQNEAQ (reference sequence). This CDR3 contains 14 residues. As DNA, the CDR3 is TGTGCCAGCAGAGGGGGTAATCAGCAGTTCGAGCAGTACTTC. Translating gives CASRGGNQQFEQYF.

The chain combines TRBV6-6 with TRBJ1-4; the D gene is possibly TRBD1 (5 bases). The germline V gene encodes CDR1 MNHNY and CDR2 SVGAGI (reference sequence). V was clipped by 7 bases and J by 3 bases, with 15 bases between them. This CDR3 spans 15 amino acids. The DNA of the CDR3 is TGTGCCAGCACGGCATCCGGGACTGCTAATGAAAAACTGTTTTTT. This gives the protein CASTASGTANEKLFF.

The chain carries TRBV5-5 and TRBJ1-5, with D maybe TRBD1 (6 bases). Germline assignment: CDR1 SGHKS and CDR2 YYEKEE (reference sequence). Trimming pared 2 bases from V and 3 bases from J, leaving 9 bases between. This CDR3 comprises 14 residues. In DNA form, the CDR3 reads TGTGCCAGCAGCTTCCCAGGGGCCAATCAGCCCCAGCATTTT. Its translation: CASSFPGANQPQHF.

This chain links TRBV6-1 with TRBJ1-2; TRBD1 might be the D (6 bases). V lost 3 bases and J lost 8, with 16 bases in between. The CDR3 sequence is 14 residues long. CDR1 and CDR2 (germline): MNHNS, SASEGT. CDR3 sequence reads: CASSDLWGRGGYTF. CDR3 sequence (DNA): TGTGCCAGCAGTGATTTGTGGGGGCGGGGAGGCTACACCTTC.

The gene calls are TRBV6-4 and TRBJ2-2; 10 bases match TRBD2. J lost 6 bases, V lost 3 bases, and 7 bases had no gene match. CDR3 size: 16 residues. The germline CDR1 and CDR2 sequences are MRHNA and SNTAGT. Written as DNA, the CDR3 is TGTGCCAGCAGTGAAACGAGCGGGGGGGCCTCCGGGGAGCTGTTTTTT. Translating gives CASSETSGGASGELFF.

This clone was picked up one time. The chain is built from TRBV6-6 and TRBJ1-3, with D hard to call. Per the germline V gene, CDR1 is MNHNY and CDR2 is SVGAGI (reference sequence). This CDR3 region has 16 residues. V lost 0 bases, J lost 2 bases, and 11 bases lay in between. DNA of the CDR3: TGTGCCAGCAGTTACTCGACACTGGAGGCTGGAAACACCATATATTTT. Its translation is CASSYSTLEAGNTIYF.

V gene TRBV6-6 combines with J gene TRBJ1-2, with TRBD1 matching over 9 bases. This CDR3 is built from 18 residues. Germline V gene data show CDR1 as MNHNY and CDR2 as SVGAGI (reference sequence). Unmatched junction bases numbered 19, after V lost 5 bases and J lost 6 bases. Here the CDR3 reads CASSRRPARTGANDGYTF. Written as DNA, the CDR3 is TGTGCCAGCAGTCGACGACCGGCGAGGACAGGGGCAAATGATGGCTACACCTTC.

The CDR3: CASSYDSGGASEQYF. CDR3 sequence (DNA): TGTGCCAGCAGTTACGATTCAGGGGGCGCTTCCGAGCAGTACTTC. The V gene is TRBV6-2 or TRBV6-3, the J gene TRBJ2-7, with 8 bases aligning to TRBD1. Germline values: CDR1 MNHEY, CDR2 SVGEGT. This CDR3 is 15 amino acids long. J gave up 6 bases and V 2 bases, and 9 bases lay outside the gene matches.

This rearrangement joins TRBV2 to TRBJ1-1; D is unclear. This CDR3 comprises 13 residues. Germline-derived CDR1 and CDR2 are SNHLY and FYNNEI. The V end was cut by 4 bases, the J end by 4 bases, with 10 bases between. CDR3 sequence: CASSVQWATEAFF. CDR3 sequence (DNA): TGTGCCAGCAGTGTACAGTGGGCCACTGAAGCTTTCTTT. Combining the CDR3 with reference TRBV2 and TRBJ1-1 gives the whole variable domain EPEVTQTPSHQVTQMGQEVILRCVPISNHLYFYWYRQILGQKVEFLVSFYNNEISEKSEIFDDQFSVERPDGSNFTLKIRSTKLEDSAMYFCASSVQWATEAFFGQGTRLTVV.

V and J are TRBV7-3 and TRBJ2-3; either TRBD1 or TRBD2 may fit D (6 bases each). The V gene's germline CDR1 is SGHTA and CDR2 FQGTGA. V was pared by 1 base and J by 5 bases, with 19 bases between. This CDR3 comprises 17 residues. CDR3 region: CASSLIGWGAVGDTQYF. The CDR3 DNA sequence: TGTGCCAGCAGCTTAATAGGTTGGGGGGCTGTTGGAGATACGCAGTATTTT.

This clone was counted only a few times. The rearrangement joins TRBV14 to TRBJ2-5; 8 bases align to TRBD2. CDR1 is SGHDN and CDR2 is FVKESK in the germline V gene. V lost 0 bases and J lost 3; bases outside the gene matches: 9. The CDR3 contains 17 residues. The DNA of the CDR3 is TGTGCCAGCAGCCAAGATTCCGGCGGGGGGCCGAAAGAGACCCAGTACTTC. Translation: CASSQDSGGGPKETQYF.

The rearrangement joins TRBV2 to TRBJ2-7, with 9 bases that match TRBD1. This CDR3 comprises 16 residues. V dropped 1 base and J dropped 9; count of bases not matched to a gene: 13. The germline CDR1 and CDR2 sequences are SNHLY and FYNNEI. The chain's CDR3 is CASSEGVNRGQDGQYF. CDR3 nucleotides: TGTGCCAGCAGTGAAGGTGTGAACAGGGGGCAGGATGGGCAGTACTTC.

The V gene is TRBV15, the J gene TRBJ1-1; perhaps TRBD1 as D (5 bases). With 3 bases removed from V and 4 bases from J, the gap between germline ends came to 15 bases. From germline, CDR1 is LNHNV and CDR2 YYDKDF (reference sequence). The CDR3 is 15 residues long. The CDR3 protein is CATSRDQGIGTEAFF. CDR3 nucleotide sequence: TGTGCCACCAGCAGGGACCAGGGTATTGGCACTGAAGCTTTCTTT.

DNA of the CDR3: TGTGCCACCAGTGGGGGACAGCAAAATGAAAAACTGTTTTTT. This codes for CATSGGQQNEKLFF. The rearrangement uses TRBV24-1 and TRBJ1-4, with 7 bases matching TRBD1. J gave up 5 bases and V 5 bases, and 4 bases lay outside the gene matches. This CDR3 spans 14 amino acids. Per the germline V gene, CDR1 is KGHDR and CDR2 is SFDVKD.

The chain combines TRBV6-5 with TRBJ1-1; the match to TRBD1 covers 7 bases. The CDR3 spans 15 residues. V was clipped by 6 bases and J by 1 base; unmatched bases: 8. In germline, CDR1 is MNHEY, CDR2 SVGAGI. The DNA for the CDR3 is TGTGCCAGCAGACTCAAGGGGGCGGGGAACACTGAAGCTTTCTTT. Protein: CASRLKGAGNTEAFF.

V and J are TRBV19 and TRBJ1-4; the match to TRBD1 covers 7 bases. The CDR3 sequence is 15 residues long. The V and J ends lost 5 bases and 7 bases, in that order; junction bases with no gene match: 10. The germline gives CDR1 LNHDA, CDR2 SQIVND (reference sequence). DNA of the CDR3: TGTGCCAGTAGTTCCCCAGGGGGGGCCGGTGAAAAACTGTTTTTT. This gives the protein CASSSPGGAGEKLFF.

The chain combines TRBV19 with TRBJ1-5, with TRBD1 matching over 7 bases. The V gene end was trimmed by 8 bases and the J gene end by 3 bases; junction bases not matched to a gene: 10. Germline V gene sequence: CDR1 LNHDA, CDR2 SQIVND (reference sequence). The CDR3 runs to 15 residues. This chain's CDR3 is CASRKQTGINQPQHF. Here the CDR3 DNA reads TGTGCCAGTCGGAAGCAGACAGGGATCAATCAGCCCCAGCATTTT. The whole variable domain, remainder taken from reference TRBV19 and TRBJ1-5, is DGGITQSPKYLFRKEGQNVTLSCEQNLNHDAMYWYRQDPGQGLRLIYYSQIVNDFQKGDIAEGYSVSREKKESFPLTVTSAQKNPTAFYLCASRKQTGINQPQHFGDGTRLSIL.

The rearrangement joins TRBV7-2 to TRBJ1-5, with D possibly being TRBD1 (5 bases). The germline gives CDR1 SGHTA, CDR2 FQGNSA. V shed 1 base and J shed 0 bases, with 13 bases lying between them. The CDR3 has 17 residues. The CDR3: CASSLVAGHYSNQPQHF. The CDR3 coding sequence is TGTGCCAGCAGCTTAGTCGCAGGGCACTATAGCAATCAGCCCCAGCATTTT.

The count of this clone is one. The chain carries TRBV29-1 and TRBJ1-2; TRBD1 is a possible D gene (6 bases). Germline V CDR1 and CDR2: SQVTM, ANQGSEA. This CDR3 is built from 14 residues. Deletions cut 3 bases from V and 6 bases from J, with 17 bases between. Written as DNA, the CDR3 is TGCAGCGTTGACTCTCGGGACACCTCTCATGGCTACACCTTC. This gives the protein CSVDSRDTSHGYTF. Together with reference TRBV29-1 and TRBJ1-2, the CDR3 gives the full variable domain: SAVISQKPSRDICQRGTSLTIQCQVDSQVTMMFWYRQQPGQSLTLIATANQGSEATYESGFVIDKFPISRPNLTFSTLTVSNMSPEDSSIYLCSVDSRDTSHGYTFGSGTRLTVV.

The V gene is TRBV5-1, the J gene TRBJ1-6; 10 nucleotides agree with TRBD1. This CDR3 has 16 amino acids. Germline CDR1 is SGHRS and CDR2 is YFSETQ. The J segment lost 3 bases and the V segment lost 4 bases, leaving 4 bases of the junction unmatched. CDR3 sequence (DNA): TGCGCCAGCAGCGCGGGACAGGGGAACTATAATTCACCCCTCCACTTT. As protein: CASSAGQGNYNSPLHF.

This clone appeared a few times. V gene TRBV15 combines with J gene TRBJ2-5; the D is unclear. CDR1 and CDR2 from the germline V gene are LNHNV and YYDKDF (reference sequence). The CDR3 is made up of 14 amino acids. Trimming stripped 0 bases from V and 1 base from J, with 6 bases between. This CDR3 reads CATSRDQGQETQYF. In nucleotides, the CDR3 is TGTGCCACCAGCAGAGATCAAGGCCAAGAGACCCAGTACTTC.

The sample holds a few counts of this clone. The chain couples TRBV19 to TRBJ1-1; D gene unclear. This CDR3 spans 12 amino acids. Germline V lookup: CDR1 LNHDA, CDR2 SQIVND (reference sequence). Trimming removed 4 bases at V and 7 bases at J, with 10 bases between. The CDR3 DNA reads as TGTGCCAGTAGTACCCGGACGGTTGAAGCTTTCTTT. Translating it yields CASSTRTVEAFF.

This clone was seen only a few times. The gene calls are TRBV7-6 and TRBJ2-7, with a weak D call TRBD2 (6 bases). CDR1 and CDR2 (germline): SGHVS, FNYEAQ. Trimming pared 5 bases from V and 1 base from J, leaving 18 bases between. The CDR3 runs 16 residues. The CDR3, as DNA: TGTGCCAGCAGCCCGCGGGGAGGTCCTCTTTCCTACGAGCAGTACTTC. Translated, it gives CASSPRGGPLSYEQYF.

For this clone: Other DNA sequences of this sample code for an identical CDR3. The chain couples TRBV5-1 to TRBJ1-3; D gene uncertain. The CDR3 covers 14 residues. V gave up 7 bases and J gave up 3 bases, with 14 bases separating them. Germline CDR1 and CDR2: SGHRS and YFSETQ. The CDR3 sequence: CASREQKGGNTIYF. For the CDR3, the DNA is TGCGCCAGCCGGGAGCAGAAAGGTGGAAACACCATATATTTT.

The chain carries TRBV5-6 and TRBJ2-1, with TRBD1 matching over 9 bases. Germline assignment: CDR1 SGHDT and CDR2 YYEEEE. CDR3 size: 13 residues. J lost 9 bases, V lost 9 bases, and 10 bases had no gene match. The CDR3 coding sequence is TGTGCCACCACGAAACAGGGGGCTATTGAGCAGTTCTTC. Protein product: CATTKQGAIEQFF. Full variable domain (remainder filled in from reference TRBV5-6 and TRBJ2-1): DAGVTQSPTHLIKTRGQQVTLRCSPKSGHDTVSWYQQALGQGPQFIFQYYEEEERQRGNFPDRFSGHQFPNYSSELNVNALLLGDSALYLCATTKQGAIEQFFGPGTRLTVL.

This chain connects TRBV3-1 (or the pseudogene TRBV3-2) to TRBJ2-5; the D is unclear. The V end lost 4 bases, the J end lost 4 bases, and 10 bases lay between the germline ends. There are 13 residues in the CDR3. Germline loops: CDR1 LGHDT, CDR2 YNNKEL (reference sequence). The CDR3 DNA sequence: TGTGCCAGCAGCCCGTCGCGAATAGAGACCCAGTACTTC. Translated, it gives CASSPSRIETQYF.